This T cell receptor (beta chain) was found in a study of blood T cell repertoires in COVID-19. The wider study: The United States, Italy and Spain were the sources of the acute and convalescent COVID-19 samples. Sources were T cells, B-cell-depleted T cells, or PBMCs; the material itself was cDNA or gDNA.

Germline V gene sequence: CDR1 SNHLY, CDR2 FYNNEI. The CDR3 contains 20 residues. The V gene end was trimmed by 4 bases and the J gene end by 3 bases; junction bases not matched to a gene: 19. In the original workflow: Amplified reference gene primers provided the basis for estimating nucleated cell counts. Libraries were prepared by immunoSEQ multiplex PCR; TCRdb keeps only in-frame clonotypes and omits some of them. That table gives V, J and clone size, and the DNA gave D and trimming. The sample lists approximately 130,000 clones; approximately 92% were seen once. Input material: peripheral blood. The source of this sequence is a man in his sixties or seventies with active or convalescent COVID-19. The chain employs TRBV2 and TRBJ2-7, with TRBD2 matching 12 bases. CDR3: CASSGTTSGRMKRDFYEQYF. The CDR3 nucleotides read TGTGCCAGCAGTGGGACAACTAGCGGGAGGATGAAGAGGGATTTCTACGAGCAGTACTTC.